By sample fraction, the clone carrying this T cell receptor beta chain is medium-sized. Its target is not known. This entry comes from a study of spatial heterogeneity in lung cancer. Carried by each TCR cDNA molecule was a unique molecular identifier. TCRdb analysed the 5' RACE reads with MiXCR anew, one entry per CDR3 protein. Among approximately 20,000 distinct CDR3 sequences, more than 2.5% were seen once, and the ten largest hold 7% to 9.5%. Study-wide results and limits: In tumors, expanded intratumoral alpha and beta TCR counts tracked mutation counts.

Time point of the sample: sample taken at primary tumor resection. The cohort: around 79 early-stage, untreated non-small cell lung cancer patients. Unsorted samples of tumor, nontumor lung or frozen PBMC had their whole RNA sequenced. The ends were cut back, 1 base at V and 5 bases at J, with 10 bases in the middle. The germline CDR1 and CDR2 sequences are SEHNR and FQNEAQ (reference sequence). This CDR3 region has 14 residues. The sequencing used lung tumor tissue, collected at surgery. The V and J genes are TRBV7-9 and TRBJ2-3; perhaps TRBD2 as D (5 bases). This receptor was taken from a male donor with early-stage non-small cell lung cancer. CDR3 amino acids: CASSLGPGLDTQYF. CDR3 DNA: TGTGCCAGCAGCTTAGGCCCGGGATTAGATACGCAGTATTTT.